This TCR beta chain was found in a study of blood T cell repertoires in COVID-19. In the original analysis: Estimated nucleated cell counts came from reference gene primer amplification. Data came from immunoSEQ multiplex PCR; TCRdb stores just in-frame clones and leaves some out. That table furnishes V, J and clone size, whereas the DNA furnished D and trimming. The table shows 150,000 to 200,000 clones, with roughly nine tenths occurring only once. The CDR3 has 16 amino acids. The rearrangement joins TRBV21-1 to TRBJ2-7; TRBD2 reflects the table's D call only, with no check against the DNA. TRBV21-1 is a recognized pseudogene. The source is a man between 18 and 35 years old who had recovered from COVID-19. The sample was peripheral blood. The CDR3 DNA follows: TGTGCCAGCAGCAATATCGGGGGACTAGCGTCCTACGAGCAGTACTTC. This gives the protein CASSNIGGLASYEQYF.